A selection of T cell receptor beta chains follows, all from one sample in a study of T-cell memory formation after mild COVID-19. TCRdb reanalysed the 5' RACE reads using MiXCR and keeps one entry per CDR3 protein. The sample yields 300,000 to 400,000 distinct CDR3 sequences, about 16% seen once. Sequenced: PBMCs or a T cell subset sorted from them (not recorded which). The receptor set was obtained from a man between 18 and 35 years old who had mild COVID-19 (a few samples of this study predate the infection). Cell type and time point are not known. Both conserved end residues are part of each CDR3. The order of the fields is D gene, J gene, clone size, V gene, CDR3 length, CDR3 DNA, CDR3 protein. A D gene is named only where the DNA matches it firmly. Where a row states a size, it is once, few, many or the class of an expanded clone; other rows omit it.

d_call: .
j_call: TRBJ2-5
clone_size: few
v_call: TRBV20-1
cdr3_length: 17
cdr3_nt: TGCAGTGCTAGAGGTGCTGCCTCGTTCCGGACCCAAGAGACCCAGTACTTC
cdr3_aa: CSARGAASFRTQETQYF

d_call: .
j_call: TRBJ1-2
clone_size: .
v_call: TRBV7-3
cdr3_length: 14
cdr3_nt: TGTGCCAGCAGCGCTGGAACAGGTCATAGTGGCTACACCTTC
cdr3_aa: CASSAGTGHSGYTF

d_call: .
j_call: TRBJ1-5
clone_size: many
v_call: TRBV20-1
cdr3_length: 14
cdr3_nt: TGCAGTGCCCTCCGGGACGGAGCTAATCAGCCCCAGCATTTT
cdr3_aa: CSALRDGANQPQHF

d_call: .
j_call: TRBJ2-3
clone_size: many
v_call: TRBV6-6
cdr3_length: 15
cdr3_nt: TGTGCCAGCAGTTACTCGTCAGGGAGCACAGATACGCAGTATTTT
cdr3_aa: CASSYSSGSTDTQYF

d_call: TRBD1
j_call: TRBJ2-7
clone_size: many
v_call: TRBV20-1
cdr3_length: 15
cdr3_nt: TGCAGTGCTAGAGGCCCTGGGGACAGCCACTACGAGCAGTACTTC
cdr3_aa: CSARGPGDSHYEQYF

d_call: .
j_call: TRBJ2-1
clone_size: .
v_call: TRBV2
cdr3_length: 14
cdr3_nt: TGTGCCAGCGTTGGGGGGCTCACCGTGGATGAGCAGTTCTTC
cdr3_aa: CASVGGLTVDEQFF

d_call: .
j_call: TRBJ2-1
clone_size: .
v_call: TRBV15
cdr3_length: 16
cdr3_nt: TGTGCCACCAGCGCCCACGGGGGTGATCCCTACAATGAGCAGTTCTTC
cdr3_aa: CATSAHGGDPYNEQFF

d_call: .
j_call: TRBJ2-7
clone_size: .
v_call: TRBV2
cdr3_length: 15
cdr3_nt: TGTGCCAGCAGTGAAATCGGCACTCCGTTTTACGAGCAGTACTTC
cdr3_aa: CASSEIGTPFYEQYF

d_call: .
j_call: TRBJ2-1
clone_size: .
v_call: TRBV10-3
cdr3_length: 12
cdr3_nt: TGTGCCATCGGGGAATCTAGCGATGAGCAGTTCTTC
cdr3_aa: CAIGESSDEQFF

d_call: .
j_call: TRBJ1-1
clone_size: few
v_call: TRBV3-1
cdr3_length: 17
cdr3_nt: TGTGCCAGCAGCCAAGGAAGCGGTGGCGTAATGAACACTGAAGCTTTCTTT
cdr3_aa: CASSQGSGGVMNTEAFF

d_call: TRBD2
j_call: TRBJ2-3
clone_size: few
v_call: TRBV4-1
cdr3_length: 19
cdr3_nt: TGCGCCAGCAGCCTGACCGGGGGGGCGGGCTTCTCTAGCACAGATACGCAGTATTTT
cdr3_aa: CASSLTGGAGFSSTDTQYF

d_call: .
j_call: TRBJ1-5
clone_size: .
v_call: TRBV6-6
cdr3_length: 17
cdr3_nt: TGTGCCAGCAGGAAGGCTGGCAGGGGCTATAGCAATCAGCCCCAGCATTTT
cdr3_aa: CASRKAGRGYSNQPQHF

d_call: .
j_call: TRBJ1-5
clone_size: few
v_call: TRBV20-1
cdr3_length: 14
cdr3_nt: TGCAGTGCTAGAGCCCCGGGAGGGTATCAGCCCCAGCATTTT
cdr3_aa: CSARAPGGYQPQHF